These 30 T cell receptor beta chains originate from one sample sequenced in a study of CD8 T cells in ankylosing spondylitis. Overall study results and limits: For ankylosing spondylitis blood, a TCR beta motif of under 10 highly homologous variants appeared characteristic.

Their specific antigens are unknown. Via MiXCR, TCRdb re-called the 5' RACE reads, giving one row per CDR3 protein. This table holds roughly 440,000 distinct CDR3 sequences, approximately 17% found once. Source material: blood, either unsorted or a sorted T cell fraction (not recorded which). These receptor sequences come from a male donor with ankylosing spondylitis.

This clonotype was detected only a few times. The gene calls are TRBV11-1 and TRBJ2-7; TRBD1 aligns across 7 bases. V lost 4 bases to trimming and J lost 3 bases; unmatched junction nucleotides: 9. There are 15 residues in the CDR3. From germline, CDR1 is SGHAT and CDR2 FQDESV (reference sequence). Here the CDR3 reads CASSSLPTGRYEQYF. Written as DNA, the CDR3 is TGTGCCAGCAGCTCATTGCCGACAGGGCGCTACGAGCAGTACTTC.

This clonotype was recorded a few times. The chain recombines TRBV30 with TRBJ1-2; no definite D call. CDR1 and CDR2 from the germline V gene are GTSNPN and SVGIG (reference sequence). Between the trimmed V and J ends, which lost 1 base and 2 bases, there was a span of 2 bases. This CDR3 region has 11 residues. The CDR3 is CAWSENYGYTF. DNA for the CDR3: TGTGCCTGGAGTGAGAACTATGGCTACACCTTC.

The gene calls are TRBV3-1 and TRBJ2-6; TRBD1 is a possible D gene (6 bases). Germline assignment: CDR1 LGHDT and CDR2 YNNKEL (reference sequence). Trimming pared 1 base from V and 0 bases from J, leaving 16 bases between. The CDR3 has 19 amino acids. CDR3 DNA: TGTGCCAGCAGCCAAGTTGGGGGCAGGGGTAACTCTGGGGCCAACGTCCTGACTTTC. Translation: CASSQVGGRGNSGANVLTF.

This clonotype was seen just once. The V and J genes are TRBV5-6 and TRBJ2-6; unclear D gene. Germline CDR1 and CDR2: SGHDT and YYEEEE. The CDR3 length is 18 residues. Trimming took 1 base from V and 0 from J, leaving 14 bases between them. CDR3 loop: CASSLQDLVISGANVLTF. In DNA, the CDR3 is TGTGCCAGCAGCTTGCAGGACCTCGTGATCTCTGGGGCCAACGTCCTGACTTTC.

This clonotype showed up just a few times. The DNA for the CDR3 is TGTGCCAGCAGCGGGGGGATTTCATTTGAGCAGTTCTTC. Protein: CASSGGISFEQFF. The gene calls are TRBV12-3 or TRBV12-4 and TRBJ2-1, with 7 bases fitting TRBD2. After removal of 6 bases from V and 9 bases from J, the junction contained 8 bases not matched to a gene. The CDR3 has 13 amino acids.

Ten or more counts support this clonotype. The V and J genes are TRBV12-3 or TRBV12-4 and TRBJ1-1; D perhaps matches TRBD1 (5 bases). The CDR3 contains 15 residues. V was shortened by 5 bases and J by 1 base, with 14 bases between the two germline ends. The CDR3 sequence is CASSLLGRENTEAFF. CDR3 DNA sequence: TGTGCCAGCAGTCTCCTCGGCAGGGAGAACACTGAAGCTTTCTTT.

This clonotype was detected only a few times. The chain employs TRBV2 and TRBJ2-3; 7 bases are a match to TRBD1. Germline V gene sequence: CDR1 SNHLY, CDR2 FYNNEI. The J segment lost 5 bases and the V segment lost 4 bases, leaving 0 bases of the junction unmatched. The CDR3 extends over 12 amino acids. The CDR3 here is CASSGDRDTQYF. DNA of the CDR3: TGTGCCAGCAGTGGGGACAGAGATACGCAGTATTTT. The variable domain in full, completed from reference TRBV2 and TRBJ2-3, reads EPEVTQTPSHQVTQMGQEVILRCVPISNHLYFYWYRQILGQKVEFLVSFYNNEISEKSEIFDDQFSVERPDGSNFTLKIRSTKLEDSAMYFCASSGDRDTQYFGPGTRLTVL.

The chain carries TRBV12-3 or TRBV12-4 and TRBJ2-3; TRBD1 agrees at 7 bases. V lost 8 bases to trimming and J lost 0 bases; unmatched junction nucleotides: 8. This CDR3 is 15 amino acids long. CDR3 loop: CASRTGAVSTDTQYF. Written as DNA, the CDR3 is TGTGCCAGCCGAACAGGGGCGGTAAGCACAGATACGCAGTATTTT.

The V call is TRBV20-1, the J call TRBJ2-2, with TRBD1 matching 10 bases. The CDR3 runs to 14 residues. Germline values: CDR1 DFQATT, CDR2 SNEGSKA (reference sequence). The trim removed 6 bases at V and 7 bases at J, leaving 8 bases unmatched. For the CDR3, the DNA is TGCAGTGCCGGGCGACAGGGGGCCGACGGGGAGCTGTTTTTT. Its translation: CSAGRQGADGELFF.

There are many counts of this clonotype. V is TRBV7-2 and J is TRBJ2-7; TRBD1 matches 9 bases. Germline CDR1 is SGHTA and CDR2 is FQGNSA. V was pared by 0 bases and J by 4 bases, with 4 bases of the junction left unmatched. The CDR3 covers 15 residues. In DNA form, the CDR3 reads TGTGCCAGCAGCTTAGCGGGACAGGGCTTTTACGAGCAGTACTTC. Translating gives CASSLAGQGFYEQYF.

This clonotype was counted between two and nine times. V gene TRBV7-6 combines with J gene TRBJ2-1; D gene unclear. Trimming took off 4 bases at V and 10 bases at J, with 14 bases between the two ends. The length of the CDR3 is 13 residues. Germline CDR1 SGHVS, CDR2 FNYEAQ. The CDR3: CASSSQLDTEQFF. CDR3 nucleotide sequence: TGTGCCAGCAGCTCGCAACTCGACACGGAGCAGTTCTTC.

J is TRBJ2-2 and V is TRBV5-5; D is perhaps TRBD1 (6 bases). The germline V gene encodes CDR1 SGHKS and CDR2 YYEKEE (reference sequence). This CDR3 has 14 amino acids. Trimming removed 1 base from V and 5 bases from J, with 9 bases in between. CDR3: CASSLYRETGELFF. The CDR3 DNA follows: TGTGCCAGCAGCTTGTACAGGGAAACCGGGGAGCTGTTTTTT.

This clonotype has more than one count but fewer than ten. CDR3 sequence (DNA): TGTGCCAGCAGCTTAGGTAGCGGGAGTGTGGAGACCCAGTACTTC. This encodes CASSLGSGSVETQYF. The gene calls are TRBV7-9 and TRBJ2-5; 9 nucleotides line up with TRBD2. This CDR3 has 15 amino acids. V was clipped by 1 base and J by 5 bases; unmatched bases: 5. Per the germline V gene, CDR1 is SEHNR and CDR2 is FQNEAQ (reference sequence).

This clonotype was counted only a few times. In DNA, the CDR3 is TGTGCCACCGACCCCCGGGGCTATAGCAATCAGCCCCAGCATTTT. It translates to CATDPRGYSNQPQHF. The chain has TRBV28 and TRBJ1-5; D is possibly TRBD1 (5 bases). Trimming removed 10 bases from V and 0 bases from J, with 16 bases in between. Germline V gene data show CDR1 as MDHEN and CDR2 as SYDVKM. The CDR3 extends over 15 amino acids.

The gene calls are TRBV20-1 and TRBJ2-3, with TRBD1 identical over 8 bases. Trimming at V came to 4 bases and at J to 5 bases, leaving 8 bases not matched to a gene. The CDR3 is 14 amino acids. Germline values: CDR1 DFQATT, CDR2 SNEGSKA (reference sequence). The CDR3: CSATPQGAIDTQYF. CDR3 DNA: TGCAGTGCTACACCCCAGGGGGCGATAGATACGCAGTATTTT.

The rearrangement joins TRBV28 to TRBJ2-1; possibly TRBD2 for D (6 bases). V was cut by 6 bases and J by 3 bases, with 21 bases left in between. Germline-derived CDR1 and CDR2 are MDHEN and SYDVKM. The CDR3 is 17 residues long. CDR3 amino acids: CASRSPSGGTHYNEQFF. The CDR3 DNA follows: TGTGCCAGCAGATCACCCTCAGGAGGGACCCACTACAATGAGCAGTTCTTC. The complete variable domain, with remaining parts taken from reference TRBV28 and TRBJ2-1, reads DVKVTQSSRYLVKRTGEKVFLECVQDMDHENMFWYRQDPGLGLRLIYFSYDVKMKEKGDIPEGYSVSREKKERFSLILESASTNQTSMYLCASRSPSGGTHYNEQFFGPGTRLTVL.

The chain combines TRBV5-1 with TRBJ1-1; no clear D gene. CDR1 and CDR2 from the germline V gene are SGHRS and YFSETQ. This CDR3 is 14 amino acids long. V was trimmed by 1 base and J by 4 bases, leaving 11 bases between them. The CDR3 DNA follows: TGCGCCAGCAGCTTGACCGGTGAGAGCACTGAAGCTTTCTTT. As protein: CASSLTGESTEAFF.

This clonotype was found a few times. The CDR3 DNA is TGTGCCAGCAGCTACCGCGATGGCACAGATACGCAGTATTTT. This gives the protein CASSYRDGTDTQYF. The chain combines TRBV5-6 with TRBJ2-3; unclear D gene. V lost 3 bases and J 1 base, leaving 9 bases between the germline ends. The germline CDR1 and CDR2 sequences are SGHDT and YYEEEE. This CDR3 is built from 14 residues.

The V gene is TRBV20-1, the J gene TRBJ2-4; 8 nucleotides align to TRBD2. The V segment lost 5 bases and the J segment 0 bases; nucleotides outside the gene matches: 3. Per germline, CDR1 DFQATT and CDR2 SNEGSKA (reference sequence). This CDR3 is built from 14 residues. As DNA, the CDR3 is TGCAGTGCTTCTAGCGGGCTAGCCAAAAACATTCAGTACTTC. It yields the protein CSASSGLAKNIQYF.

This clonotype was detected only a few times. This sequence joins TRBV7-2 and TRBJ1-5, with 8 positions matching TRBD1. The CDR3 runs to 15 residues. In germline, CDR1 is SGHTA, CDR2 FQGNSA. V shed 3 bases and J 6 bases; nucleotides not matched to a gene: 7. The CDR3: CASSLDTGGGQPQHF. In DNA form, the CDR3 reads TGTGCCAGCAGCTTGGATACAGGGGGGGGTCAGCCCCAGCATTTT.

The chain carries TRBV28 and TRBJ1-5; maybe TRBD1 (6 bases). Germline assignment: CDR1 MDHEN and CDR2 SYDVKM. The CDR3 contains 16 residues. The ends were cut back, 3 bases at V and 6 bases at J, with 18 bases in the middle. CDR3 bases: TGTGCCAGCAGTTTGGGGGGCCGTGCGGTAGGTCAGCCCCAGCATTTT. Protein: CASSLGGRAVGQPQHF.

This clonotype was observed a single time. The CDR3 protein is CASSPSRTMGGGTDTQYF. CDR3 bases: TGCGCCAGCAGCCCCTCTAGGACCATGGGCGGGGGCACAGATACGCAGTATTTT. This chain links TRBV4-1 with TRBJ2-3; TRBD2 is a possible D gene (6 bases). The CDR3 is made up of 18 amino acids. V was shortened by 4 bases and J by 1 base, with 21 bases between the two germline ends. In germline, CDR1 is MGHRA, CDR2 YSYEKL.

This chain links TRBV5-5 with TRBJ2-2; no firm D call. The CDR3 has 17 residues. The ends were cut back, 1 base at V and 0 bases at J, with 13 bases in the middle. In germline, CDR1 is SGHKS, CDR2 YYEKEE (reference sequence). The CDR3 sequence is CASSLHFPRANTGELFF. The DNA of the CDR3 is TGTGCCAGCAGCTTGCATTTCCCGCGAGCGAACACCGGGGAGCTGTTTTTT.

This clonotype was seen a handful of times. The V gene is TRBV11-3, the J gene TRBJ2-1; TRBD1 matches at 8 bases. Trimming took 5 bases from V and 1 from J; bases not matched to a gene: 22. From germline, CDR1 is SGHNT and CDR2 YENEEA. The CDR3 is made up of 21 amino acids. The DNA for the CDR3 is TGTGCCAGCAGCCAGGGGGCAGTCTACGGTGGGTTGGGGACATCCTACAATGAGCAGTTCTTC. Protein product: CASSQGAVYGGLGTSYNEQFF.

This clonotype was observed a handful of times. This chain links TRBV20-1 with TRBJ2-1; 11 bases align to TRBD2. This CDR3 spans 14 amino acids. Germline V gene data show CDR1 as DFQATT and CDR2 as SNEGSKA (reference sequence). The junction had 6 bases not matched to a gene; V was cut back by 5 bases and J by 6 bases. CDR3 amino acids: CSAAGTSGPNEQFF. CDR3 DNA sequence: TGCAGTGCTGCCGGGACTAGCGGTCCCAATGAGCAGTTCTTC.

The chain couples TRBV5-8 to TRBJ2-5; 7 nucleotides match TRBD2. CDR3 length: 15 amino acids. From germline, CDR1 is SGHTS and CDR2 YDEGEE. V lost 3 bases and J lost 5; bases outside the gene matches: 10. CDR3 DNA: TGTGCCAGCAGCTCCGGTGGTGCGGGAGTCGAGACCCAGTACTTC. The encoded protein is CASSSGGAGVETQYF.

The CDR3 spells CASETAGGYGYTF. CDR3 sequence (DNA): TGTGCCAGCGAGACGGCCGGAGGCTATGGCTACACCTTC. The chain carries TRBV28 and TRBJ1-2; D is ambiguous. The V and J ends lost 8 bases and 4 bases respectively, with 14 bases between them. CDR1 is MDHEN and CDR2 is SYDVKM in the germline V gene. The CDR3 is made up of 13 amino acids.

V usage is TRBV14 and J usage is TRBJ2-4; 8 positions agree with TRBD1. CDR1 SGHDN and CDR2 FVKESK come from the germline V gene. V lost 4 bases, J lost 7 bases, and 9 bases stayed unmatched. The CDR3 totals 15 residues. CDR3 amino acids: CASSPPGQGANIQYF. The CDR3 bases are TGTGCCAGCAGCCCTCCTGGACAGGGAGCGAACATTCAGTACTTC.

A few counts support this clonotype. This rearrangement joins TRBV6-2 or TRBV6-3 to TRBJ2-1; D perhaps matches TRBD1 (5 bases). V shed 7 bases and J shed 10 bases, with 17 bases lying between them. There are 13 residues in the CDR3. Germline V gene lookup returns CDR1 MNHEY and CDR2 SVGEGT. CDR3 nucleotide sequence: TGTGCCAGCACCGATTGGGGCTACAGGGAGCAGTTCTTC. This gives the protein CASTDWGYREQFF.

This clonotype was observed a handful of times. The rearrangement joins TRBV10-3 to TRBJ2-1; the D gene could be TRBD1 or TRBD2 (7 bases each). In germline, CDR1 is ENHRY, CDR2 SYGVKD. The CDR3 extends over 16 amino acids. The V end lost 2 bases, the J end lost 6 bases, and 17 bases lay between the germline ends. Written as DNA, the CDR3 is TGTGCCATCAGTGAGCCTGGGAGGGGGCCTGGCAATGAGCAGTTCTTC. This codes for CAISEPGRGPGNEQFF.